The 16 T cell receptor beta chains below come from one sample, sequenced in a study of blood T cell repertoires in COVID-19. Measured with immunoSEQ multiplex PCR; TCRdb has only the in-frame clones, and not every one. The table lists some 97,000 clones, roughly 90% of them singletons. Sequenced material: peripheral blood. These receptors originate from a young man in a cohort sampled during active COVID-19.

This chain links TRBV7-9 with TRBJ2-2; a weak D match, TRBD1 (6 bases). Per the germline V gene, CDR1 is SEHNR and CDR2 is FQNEAQ (reference sequence). This CDR3 is 15 amino acids long. Trimming removed 5 bases at V and 1 base at J, with 11 bases between. The CDR3 nucleotides read TGTGCCAGCAGCAACCCGACAGGGAACACCGGGGAGCTGTTTTTT. Protein sequence: CASSNPTGNTGELFF.

V is TRBV12-5 and J is TRBJ2-1, with 8 bases matching TRBD1. Germline values: CDR1 LGHNT, CDR2 FRNRAP. This CDR3 has 16 amino acids. V shed 6 bases and J 0 bases; nucleotides not matched to a gene: 7. In nucleotides, the CDR3 is TGTGCTAGTGGCTCTAGACAGGGGCCCTCCTACAATGAGCAGTTCTTC. It specifies CASGSRQGPSYNEQFF.

The V gene is TRBV7-8, the J gene TRBJ1-5; D unclear. Trimming removed 5 bases at V and 1 base at J, with 12 bases between. Germline values: CDR1 SGHVS, CDR2 FQNEAQ. The CDR3 length is 15 residues. The chain's CDR3 is CASSAGLGSNQPQHF. CDR3 sequence (DNA): TGTGCCAGCAGCGCGGGCCTTGGGAGCAATCAGCCCCAGCATTTT.

The V call is TRBV9, the J call TRBJ2-3; TRBD2 matches at 7 bases. This CDR3 contains 17 residues. The V and J ends lost 3 bases and 5 bases, in that order; junction bases with no gene match: 15. Germline V gene lookup returns CDR1 SGDLS and CDR2 YYNGEE. The CDR3 is CASSASPLPRGLDTQYF. The CDR3 nucleotides are TGTGCCAGCAGCGCCTCCCCTCTGCCGCGGGGGTTAGATACGCAGTATTTT.

The chain employs TRBV7-9 and TRBJ1-1; the D is unclear. Trimming left V 2 bases short and J 3 bases short, with 7 bases between. CDR1 and CDR2 from the germline V gene are SEHNR and FQNEAQ (reference sequence). The CDR3 is made up of 13 amino acids. CDR3 coding DNA: TGTGCCAGCAGCTTACTTCGGGACACTGAAGCTTTCTTT. Translated: CASSLLRDTEAFF. Full variable domain (rest looked up from reference TRBV7-9 and TRBJ1-1): DTGVSQNPRHKITKRGQNVTFRCDPISEHNRLYWYRQTLGQGPEFLTYFQNEAQLEKSRLLSDRFSAERPKGSFSTLEIQRTEQGDSAMYLCASSLLRDTEAFFGQGTRLTVV.

The J gene is TRBJ2-7, the V gene TRBV2, with TRBD2 matching over 11 bases. The germline CDR1 and CDR2 sequences are SNHLY and FYNNEI. The junction had 7 bases not matched to a gene; V was cut back by 3 bases and J by 6 bases. The CDR3 spans 15 residues. CDR3 sequence (DNA): TGTGCCAGCAGTGATCTACTAGCGGGGGTCTCCGAGCAGTACTTC. Amino acid sequence: CASSDLLAGVSEQYF. Based on the CDR3 plus reference TRBV2 and TRBJ2-7, the full variable domain is EPEVTQTPSHQVTQMGQEVILRCVPISNHLYFYWYRQILGQKVEFLVSFYNNEISEKSEIFDDQFSVERPDGSNFTLKIRSTKLEDSAMYFCASSDLLAGVSEQYFGPGTRLTVT.

The rearrangement joins TRBV11-2 to TRBJ2-3; 8 nucleotides align to TRBD1. CDR1 is SGHAT and CDR2 is FQNNGV in the germline V gene. V was clipped by 1 base and J by 5 bases; unmatched bases: 8. This CDR3 contains 16 residues. The CDR3 DNA reads TGTGCCAGCAGCTTAGTTCCTGACAGGGGTCGAGATACGCAGTATTTT. The encoded protein is CASSLVPDRGRDTQYF.

The rearrangement uses TRBV29-1 and TRBJ1-5; D call uncertain. The V gene's germline CDR1 is SQVTM and CDR2 ANQGSEA. This CDR3 is built from 16 residues. The V and J ends lost 4 bases and 4 bases respectively, with 20 bases between them. The CDR3 nucleotides are TGCAGCGTTGGGAGGTGGGCGGTCGGGAGGAATCAGCCCCAGCATTTT. Its protein product is CSVGRWAVGRNQPQHF.

This sequence joins TRBV5-6 and TRBJ1-2; 8 nucleotides agree with TRBD1. The CDR3 runs to 13 residues. Looked up from germline, CDR1 is SGHDT and CDR2 is YYEEEE. The J segment lost 6 bases and the V segment lost 2 bases, leaving 3 bases of the junction unmatched. CDR3 in amino acids: CASSFTGGDGYTF. In nucleotides, the CDR3 is TGTGCCAGCAGCTTCACAGGGGGGGATGGCTACACCTTC.

There are a few counts of this clone. This chain joins TRBV6-5 and TRBJ2-2; 7 positions agree with TRBD2. CDR1 is MNHEY and CDR2 is SVGAGI in the germline V gene. J lost 5 bases, V lost 5 bases, and 8 bases had no gene match. The CDR3 runs 15 residues. Written as DNA, the CDR3 is TGTGCCAGCAGTCCCGTCGGGGGGTTGACCGGGGAGCTGTTTTTT. Encoded protein: CASSPVGGLTGELFF.

This chain uses TRBV5-6 with TRBJ1-2; 9 nucleotides align to TRBD1. CDR1 and CDR2 (germline): SGHDT, YYEEEE. V was pared by 5 bases and J by 4 bases, with 6 bases of the junction left unmatched. This CDR3 is 14 amino acids long. CDR3 DNA: TGTGCCAGCAGACCTTGGGACAGGGTCTATGGCTACACCTTC. Residues: CASRPWDRVYGYTF.

This clone has only a few counts. V is TRBV25-1 and J is TRBJ1-2; D is unclear. CDR1 is MGHDK, CDR2 SYGVNS, per germline. The CDR3 extends over 13 amino acids. V dropped 0 bases and J dropped 6 bases, with 8 bases sitting between them. The CDR3 here is CASSEYEQDGYTF. Here the CDR3 DNA reads TGTGCCAGCAGTGAATATGAGCAGGATGGCTACACCTTC.

This clone appeared once. The V call is TRBV9, the J call TRBJ2-5; 11 bases line up with TRBD2. The junction had 2 bases not matched to a gene; V was cut back by 4 bases and J by 3 bases. In germline, CDR1 is SGDLS, CDR2 YYNGEE. This CDR3 has 14 residues. The CDR3 loop reads CASSMGLAEETQYF. DNA of the CDR3: TGTGCCAGCAGCATGGGACTAGCGGAAGAGACCCAGTACTTC.

The chain uses TRBV2 and TRBJ2-1; TRBD2 agrees at 7 bases. With 3 bases clipped from V and 6 bases from J, the junction kept 14 bases outside the gene matches. CDR3 size: 17 residues. Germline assignment: CDR1 SNHLY and CDR2 FYNNEI. The chain's CDR3 is CASSETSAGVSGNEQFF. The CDR3 DNA reads TGTGCCAGCAGTGAGACCTCCGCGGGGGTAAGCGGCAATGAGCAGTTCTTC.

This chain joins TRBV4-2 and TRBJ1-3; 7 nucleotides line up with TRBD1. V dropped 0 bases and J dropped 8; count of bases not matched to a gene: 7. Germline V gene data show CDR1 as LGHNA and CDR2 as YNFKEQ. The CDR3 runs to 15 residues. CDR3 sequence reads: CASSQDPGGLDTIYF. The CDR3 DNA is TGTGCCAGCAGCCAAGATCCAGGGGGATTAGACACCATATATTTT.

Notes on this clone: Other DNA sequences from this sample encode an identical CDR3 as well. The rearrangement uses TRBV7-2 and TRBJ2-5, with 9 bases that match TRBD1. CDR1 is SGHTA and CDR2 is FQGNSA in the germline V gene. This CDR3 is 13 amino acids long. The junction had 3 bases not matched to a gene; V was cut back by 5 bases and J by 5 bases. The CDR3: CASSRGTGETQYF. Here the CDR3 DNA reads TGTGCCAGCAGCAGAGGGACAGGGGAGACCCAGTACTTC.